This TCR beta chain emerged from a study of human T cells and chemical hapten exposure. Whole-study findings and limits: Expanded TCRs were compared with controls, and the expanded TCRs formed significantly more large CDR3 similarity clusters.

This clonotype was seen repeatedly, ten times or more. Its antigen is currently unknown. Germline V gene data show CDR1 as LNHDA and CDR2 as SQIVND (reference sequence). V lost 2 bases and J lost 0, with 14 bases in between. The CDR3 is 17 residues long. Each cDNA molecule in the library carried unique molecular identifiers. Original data processing: TCRs per sample had a median of around 100,000 and ranged from about 20,000 to 700,000. TCRdb reanalysed the RACE reads using MiXCR and keeps one entry per CDR3 protein. None of the V and J calls come from the authors' own analysis; TCRdb made them. The sample includes roughly 100,000 distinct CDR3 sequences, 11% seen only once; the top ten take about 3.1%. Time point described: pre-sensitization, week 0. The treatment is: therapeutic diphenylcyclopropenone sensitization with weekly scalp DPC. Suited to DPC and affected by alopecia, the donors ranged from 18 to 70 years old.

Sequenced material: whole blood, taken in connection with sensitization to the hapten diphenylcyclopropenone (DPC). The sequence came from an older woman with alopecia areata. Some clones in this sample may be carry-over from other donors' samples. The rearrangement uses TRBV19 and TRBJ2-1, with D maybe TRBD1 (5 bases). The CDR3 sequence is CASSIPPGASSYNEQFF. The CDR3 bases are TGTGCCAGTAGTATACCCCCTGGGGCCAGCTCCTACAATGAGCAGTTCTTC.